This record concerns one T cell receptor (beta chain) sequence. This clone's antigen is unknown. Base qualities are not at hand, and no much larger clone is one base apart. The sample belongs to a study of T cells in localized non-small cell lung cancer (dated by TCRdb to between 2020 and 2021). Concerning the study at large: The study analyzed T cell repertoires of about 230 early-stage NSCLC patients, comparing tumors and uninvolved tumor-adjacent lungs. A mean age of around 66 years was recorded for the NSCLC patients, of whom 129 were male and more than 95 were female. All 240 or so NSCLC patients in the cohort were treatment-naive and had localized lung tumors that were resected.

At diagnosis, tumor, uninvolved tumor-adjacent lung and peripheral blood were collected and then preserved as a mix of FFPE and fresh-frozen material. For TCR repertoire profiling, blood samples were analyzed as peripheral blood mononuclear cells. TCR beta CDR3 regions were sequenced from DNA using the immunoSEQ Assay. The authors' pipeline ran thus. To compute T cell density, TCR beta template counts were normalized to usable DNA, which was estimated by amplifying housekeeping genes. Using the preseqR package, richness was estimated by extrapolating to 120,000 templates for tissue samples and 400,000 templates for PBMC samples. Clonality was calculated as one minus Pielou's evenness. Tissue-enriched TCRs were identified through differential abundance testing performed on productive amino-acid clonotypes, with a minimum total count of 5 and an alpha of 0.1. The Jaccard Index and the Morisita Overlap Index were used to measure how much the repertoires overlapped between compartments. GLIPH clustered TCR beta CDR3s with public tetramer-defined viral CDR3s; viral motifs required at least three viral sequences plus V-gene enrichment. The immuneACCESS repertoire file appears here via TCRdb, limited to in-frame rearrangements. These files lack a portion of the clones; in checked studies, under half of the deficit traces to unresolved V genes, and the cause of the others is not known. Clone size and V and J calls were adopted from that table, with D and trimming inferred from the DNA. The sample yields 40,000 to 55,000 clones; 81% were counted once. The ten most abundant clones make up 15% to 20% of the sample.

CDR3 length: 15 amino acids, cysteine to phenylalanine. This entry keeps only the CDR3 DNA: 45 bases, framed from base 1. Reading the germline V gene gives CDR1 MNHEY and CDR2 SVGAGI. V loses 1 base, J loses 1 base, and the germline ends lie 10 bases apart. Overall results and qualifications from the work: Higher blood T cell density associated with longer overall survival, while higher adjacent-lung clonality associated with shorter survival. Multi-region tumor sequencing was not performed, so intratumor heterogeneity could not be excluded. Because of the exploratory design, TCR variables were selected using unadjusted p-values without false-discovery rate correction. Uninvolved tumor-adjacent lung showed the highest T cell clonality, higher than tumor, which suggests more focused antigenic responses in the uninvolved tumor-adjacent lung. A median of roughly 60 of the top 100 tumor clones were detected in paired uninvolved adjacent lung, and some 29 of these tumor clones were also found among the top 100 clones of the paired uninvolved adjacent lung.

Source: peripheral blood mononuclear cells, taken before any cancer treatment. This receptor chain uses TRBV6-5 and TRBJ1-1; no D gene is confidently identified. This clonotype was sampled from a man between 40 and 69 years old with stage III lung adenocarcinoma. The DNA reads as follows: TGTGCCAGCAGTTACTTGCGCATCCCGAACACTGAAGCTTTCTTT. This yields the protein CASSYLRIPNTEAFF.